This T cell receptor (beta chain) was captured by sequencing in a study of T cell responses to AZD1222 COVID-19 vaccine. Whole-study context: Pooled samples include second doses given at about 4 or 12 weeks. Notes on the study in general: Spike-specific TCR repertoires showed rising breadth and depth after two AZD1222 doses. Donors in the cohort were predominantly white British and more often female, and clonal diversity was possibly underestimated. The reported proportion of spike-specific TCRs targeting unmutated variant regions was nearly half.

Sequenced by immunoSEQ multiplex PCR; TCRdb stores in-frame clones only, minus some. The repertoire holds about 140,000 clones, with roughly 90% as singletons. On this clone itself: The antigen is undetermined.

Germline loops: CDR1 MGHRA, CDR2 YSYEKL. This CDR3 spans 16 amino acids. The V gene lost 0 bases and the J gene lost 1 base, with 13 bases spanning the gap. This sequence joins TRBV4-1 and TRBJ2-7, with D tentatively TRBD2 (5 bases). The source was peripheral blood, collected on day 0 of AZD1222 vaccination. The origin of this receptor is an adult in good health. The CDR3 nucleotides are TGCGCCAGCAGCCAAGAGCCCGGGAACCCGTCCTACGAGCAGTACTTC. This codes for CASSQEPGNPSYEQYF.